This TCR beta chain was sequenced during a study of T cell clonotyping in hematopoietic cell transplantation. Study information: Cytoreduction preceded collection of pretransplant recipient samples. Regarding the study as a whole: Recipient TCR diversity dropped after transplant; expanded clonotypes rose from day 30 to 180. Higher Inverse Simpson Index values in graft donor and pretransplant recipient predicted broader posttransplant TCR diversity.

The CDR3 extends over 13 amino acids. Between the trimmed V and J ends, which lost 5 bases and 4 bases, there was a span of 11 bases. Germline CDR1 is LNHDA and CDR2 is SQIVND (reference sequence). Notes on this clone: Its antigen is not identified.

Time point: recipient sample about 28 days before transplant, after cytoreduction. Measured with immunoSEQ multiplex PCR; TCRdb has only the in-frame clones, and not every one. The data show about 36,000 clones, with 85% to 95% seen just once and around 1.5% held by the top ten. This sample comprised peripheral blood mononuclear cells, obtained before stem cell transplant. The TCR comes from a man in his forties with chronic myeloid leukemia. Some clones in this sample may be carry-over from other donors' samples. The V and J genes are TRBV19 and TRBJ2-5; D is possibly TRBD2 (5 bases). CDR3 bases: TGTGCCAGTAGTCCCGGGGTAGGAGAGACCCAGTACTTC. This sequence encodes CASSPGVGETQYF. The full variable domain, in which reference TRBV19 and TRBJ2-5 provide the parts outside the CDR3, is DGGITQSPKYLFRKEGQNVTLSCEQNLNHDAMYWYRQDPGQGLRLIYYSQIVNDFQKGDIAEGYSVSREKKESFPLTVTSAQKNPTAFYLCASSPGVGETQYFGPGTRLLVL.